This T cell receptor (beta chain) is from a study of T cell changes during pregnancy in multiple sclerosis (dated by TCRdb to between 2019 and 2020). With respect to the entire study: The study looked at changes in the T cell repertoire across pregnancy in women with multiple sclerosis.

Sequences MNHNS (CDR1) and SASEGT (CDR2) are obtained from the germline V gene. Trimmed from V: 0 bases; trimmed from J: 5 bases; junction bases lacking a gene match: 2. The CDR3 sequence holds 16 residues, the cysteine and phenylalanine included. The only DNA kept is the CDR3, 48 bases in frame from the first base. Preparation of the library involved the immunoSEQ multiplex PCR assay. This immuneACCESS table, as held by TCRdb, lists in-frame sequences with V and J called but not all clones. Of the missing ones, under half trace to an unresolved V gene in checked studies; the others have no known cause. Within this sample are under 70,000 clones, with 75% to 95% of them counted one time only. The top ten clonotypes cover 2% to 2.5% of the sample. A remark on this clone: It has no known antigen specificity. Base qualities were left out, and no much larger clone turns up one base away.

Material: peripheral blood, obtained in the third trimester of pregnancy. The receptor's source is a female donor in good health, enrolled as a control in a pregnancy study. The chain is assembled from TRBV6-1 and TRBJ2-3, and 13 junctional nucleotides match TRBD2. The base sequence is TGTGCCAGCAGTGAAGCGAGACTAGCGGGGGGAGATACGCAGTATTTT. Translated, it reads CASSEARLAGGDTQYF.